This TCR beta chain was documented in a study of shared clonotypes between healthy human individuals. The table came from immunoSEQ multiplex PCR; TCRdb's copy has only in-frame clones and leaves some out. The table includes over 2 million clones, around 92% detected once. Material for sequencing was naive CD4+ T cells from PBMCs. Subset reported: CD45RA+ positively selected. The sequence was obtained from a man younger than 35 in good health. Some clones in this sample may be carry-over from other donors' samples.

DNA for the CDR3: TGTGCCATCAAGAGGACGGCGGACTCCTACGAGCAGTACTTC. Translating gives CAIKRTADSYEQYF. The J gene is TRBJ2-7, the V gene TRBV10-3, with no clear D. The CDR3 contains 14 residues. CDR1 is ENHRY and CDR2 is SYGVKD in the germline V gene. The ends were cut back, 7 bases at V and 0 bases at J, with 13 bases in the middle.